These 25 T cell receptor beta chains originate from one sample sequenced in a study of control samples from healthy donors and cancer patients. The repertoire was sequenced with immunoSEQ multiplex PCR; TCRdb's copy has only in-frame clones and lacks some. The profile covers 95,000 to 130,000 clones, with approximately 93% appearing a single time and around 2.5% taken by the ten largest. Sequencing was performed on blood. These TCRs come from a man aged 25 to 40 in good health.

This chain uses TRBV2 with TRBJ1-2, with D perhaps matching TRBD1 (5 bases). CDR3 length equals 14 residues. Trimming left V 1 base short and J 10 bases short, with 16 bases between. The germline V gene encodes CDR1 SNHLY and CDR2 FYNNEI. CDR3: CASSEVGATGVYTF. CDR3 nucleotides: TGTGCCAGCAGTGAAGTCGGGGCCACGGGAGTCTACACCTTC.

J is TRBJ1-2 and V is TRBV19; 8 bases align to TRBD1. Per germline, CDR1 LNHDA and CDR2 SQIVND (reference sequence). This CDR3 has 14 amino acids. Trimming took 8 bases from V and 7 from J; bases not matched to a gene: 12. This chain's CDR3 is CASSPMTGAGGYTF. For the CDR3, the DNA is TGTGCCAGTTCCCCCATGACAGGGGCCGGTGGCTACACCTTC. Filled out from reference TRBV19 and TRBJ1-2, the complete variable domain reads DGGITQSPKYLFRKEGQNVTLSCEQNLNHDAMYWYRQDPGQGLRLIYYSQIVNDFQKGDIAEGYSVSREKKESFPLTVTSAQKNPTAFYLCASSPMTGAGGYTFGSGTRLTVV.

This clone occurred once. The rearrangement joins TRBV5-4 to TRBJ2-4; 12 nucleotides line up with TRBD1. CDR3 length: 18 residues. Trimming removed 3 bases from V and 2 bases from J; junction bases left unmatched: 9. The germline gives CDR1 SGHNT, CDR2 YYREEE (reference sequence). The CDR3 spells CASSWGQGARIPKNIQYF. In nucleotides, the CDR3 is TGTGCCAGCAGCTGGGGACAGGGGGCGCGTATCCCCAAAAACATTCAGTACTTC.

The chain recombines TRBV7-9 with TRBJ1-4; D possibly corresponds to TRBD1 (5 bases). The CDR3 spans 16 residues. Per the germline V gene, CDR1 is SEHNR and CDR2 is FQNEAQ (reference sequence). V was clipped by 5 bases and J by 0 bases, with 13 bases between them. The CDR3 DNA reads TGTGCCAGCAGCCCCCGGACATCTGCAACTAATGAAAAACTGTTTTTT. Protein product: CASSPRTSATNEKLFF.

The rearrangement joins TRBV14 to TRBJ2-5; D is tentatively TRBD1 or TRBD2 (5 bases each). The CDR3 sequence is 14 residues long. Deletions cut 1 base from V and 4 bases from J, with 10 bases between. Germline CDR1 reads SGHDN; CDR2 reads FVKESK. CDR3 bases: TGTGCCAGCAGCCAAGCCCGGGGCGTAGAGACCCAGTACTTC. Amino acids: CASSQARGVETQYF.

The chain uses TRBV6-6 and TRBJ2-1; maybe TRBD1 (6 bases). Per the germline V gene, CDR1 is MNHNY and CDR2 is SVGAGI (reference sequence). V lost 5 bases to trimming and J lost 5 bases, with 13 bases between them. This CDR3 is 14 amino acids long. CDR3 protein: CASSNRDIDNEQFF. The CDR3 bases are TGTGCCAGCAGTAACCGGGACATTGACAATGAGCAGTTCTTC.

The CDR3 is CASSVALQKTYNEQFF. CDR3 DNA: TGTGCCAGCAGCGTAGCTCTACAAAAGACCTACAATGAGCAGTTCTTC. The rearrangement joins TRBV9 to TRBJ2-1; D is uncertain. The CDR3 loop spans 16 amino acids. V was trimmed by 0 bases and J by 2 bases, leaving 12 bases between them. Germline V gene lookup returns CDR1 SGDLS and CDR2 YYNGEE.

This chain uses TRBV10-2 with TRBJ2-1; no clear D gene. CDR3 length: 14 amino acids. Germline-derived CDR1 and CDR2 are WSHSY and SAAADI. The V gene lost 4 bases and the J gene lost 3 bases, with 10 bases spanning the gap. The CDR3 bases are TGCGCCAGCAGTGGGGGATTGCACTACAATGAGCAGTTCTTC. It is translated as CASSGGLHYNEQFF.

CDR3 sequence reads: CASSLVDRLSEKLFF. The CDR3 DNA sequence: TGTGCCAGCAGCCTCGTCGACAGATTAAGTGAAAAACTGTTTTTT. This sequence joins TRBV7-9 and TRBJ1-4, with a weak D call TRBD1 (5 bases). Germline assignment: CDR1 SEHNR and CDR2 FQNEAQ (reference sequence). The length of the CDR3 is 15 residues. V lost 5 bases to trimming and J lost 7 bases, with 17 bases between them.

The rearrangement links TRBV19 to TRBJ1-2; 9 bases line up with TRBD1. The germline V gene encodes CDR1 LNHDA and CDR2 SQIVND (reference sequence). The trim removed 7 bases at V and 8 bases at J, leaving 17 bases unmatched. This CDR3 comprises 16 residues. The CDR3 region is CASTLPGQGGDGGYTF. The CDR3 DNA reads TGTGCCAGTACCCTGCCGGGACAGGGAGGCGACGGCGGCTACACCTTC.

The chain links TRBV27 to TRBJ2-3, with TRBD2 identical over 13 bases. Germline CDR1 is MNHEY and CDR2 is SMNVEV (reference sequence). The V gene end was trimmed by 6 bases and the J gene end by 5 bases; junction bases not matched to a gene: 11. This CDR3 comprises 17 residues. CDR3 region: CASRRGLAGAPGDTQYF. The CDR3 region has the DNA TGTGCCAGCAGACGAGGACTAGCGGGGGCCCCGGGAGATACGCAGTATTTT.

The chain carries TRBV6-5 and TRBJ2-7; the D gene could be TRBD1 or TRBD2 (5 bases each). CDR1 and CDR2 from the germline V gene are MNHEY and SVGAGI. Between the trimmed V and J ends, which lost 7 bases and 5 bases, there was a span of 18 bases. This CDR3 is 14 amino acids long. The CDR3 nucleotides are TGTGCCAGCACCAGAGGGGTCGGGGTTGACGAGCAGTACTTC. Its protein product is CASTRGVGVDEQYF.

This chain links TRBV5-4 with TRBJ1-6; 7 bases match TRBD1. The CDR3 totals 16 residues. V lost 0 bases, J lost 7 bases, and 7 bases stayed unmatched. Germline V CDR1 and CDR2: SGHNT, YYREEE (reference sequence). CDR3 protein: CASSLGRGQGNSPLHF. Here the CDR3 DNA reads TGTGCCAGCAGCTTGGGGAGGGGGCAGGGAAATTCACCCCTCCACTTT. The variable domain in full, completed from reference TRBV5-4 and TRBJ1-6, reads ETGVTQSPTHLIKTRGQQVTLRCSSQSGHNTVSWYQQALGQGPQFIFQYYREEENGRGNFPPRFSGLQFPNYSSELNVNALELDDSALYLCASSLGRGQGNSPLHFGNGTRLTVT.

The chain employs TRBV2 and TRBJ2-5; the match to TRBD1 covers 7 bases. J was trimmed by 1 base and V by 6 bases; bases with no gene match: 5. This CDR3 has 14 amino acids. Germline V gene sequence: CDR1 SNHLY, CDR2 FYNNEI. The CDR3 is CASRKGTAQETQYF. The CDR3 nucleotides are TGTGCCAGCAGGAAGGGGACAGCCCAAGAGACCCAGTACTTC.

The chain couples TRBV6-5 to TRBJ2-1; 7 nucleotides match TRBD1. This CDR3 has 10 amino acids. Germline-derived CDR1 and CDR2 are MNHEY and SVGAGI. Losses at the gene ends were 8 bases for V and 10 bases for J; bases not matched to a gene: 2. The CDR3 spells CASGDREQFF. CDR3 bases: TGTGCCAGCGGGGACAGAGAGCAGTTCTTC.

This rearrangement joins TRBV9 to TRBJ2-5; TRBD2 matches 11 bases. CDR3 size: 15 residues. Losses at the gene ends were 4 bases for V and 5 bases for J; bases not matched to a gene: 7. Germline CDR1 reads SGDLS; CDR2 reads YYNGEE. The CDR3 bases are TGTGCCAGCAGCCTAGTTCCTAGCGGGGGGGAGACCCAGTACTTC. Translated, it gives CASSLVPSGGETQYF. The full variable domain, its missing parts supplied by reference TRBV9 and TRBJ2-5, is DSGVTQTPKHLITATGQRVTLRCSPRSGDLSVYWYQQSLDQGLQFLIQYYNGEERAKGNILERFSAQQFPDLHSELNLSSLELGDSALYFCASSLVPSGGETQYFGPGTRLLVL.

The chain joins TRBV5-1 to TRBJ2-3, with D tentatively TRBD2 (6 bases). V was clipped by 4 bases and J by 0 bases, with 15 bases between them. Germline CDR1 reads SGHRS; CDR2 reads YFSETQ. The CDR3 has 16 amino acids. The CDR3 DNA sequence: TGCGCCAGCAGCCCTCAGGTCCGGGGGAGCACAGATACGCAGTATTTT. It encodes CASSPQVRGSTDTQYF.

This chain links TRBV28 with TRBJ1-2, with 9 bases that match TRBD1. CDR1 MDHEN and CDR2 SYDVKM come from the germline V gene. The CDR3 loop spans 16 amino acids. Germline trimming cut 3 bases from V and 5 bases from J; bases unmatched to any gene: 10. The CDR3 spells CASSFYPGQGLYGYTF. The CDR3 coding sequence is TGTGCCAGCAGTTTTTACCCGGGACAGGGCCTATATGGCTACACCTTC.

This sequence joins TRBV27 and TRBJ2-3; the match to TRBD2 covers 8 bases. V shed 7 bases, J shed 2 bases, and the junction held 5 bases outside the gene matches. Germline CDR1 reads MNHEY; CDR2 reads SMNVEV (reference sequence). The CDR3 consists of 14 residues. CDR3 nucleotide sequence: TGTGCCAGCACCCGGGGGGGGAACACAGATACGCAGTATTTT. This gives the protein CASTRGGNTDTQYF.

Of note for this clone: Within the sample, other DNA sequences also encode this same CDR3. CDR3 residues: CASTLGNEQFF. The CDR3 DNA reads TGTGCCAGCACCCTTGGGAATGAGCAGTTCTTC. The chain links TRBV27 to TRBJ2-1; D is unclear. This CDR3 contains 11 residues. Germline CDR1 reads MNHEY; CDR2 reads SMNVEV (reference sequence). Trimming pared 7 bases from V and 7 bases from J, leaving 8 bases between.

V gene TRBV13 combines with J gene TRBJ1-3, with 9 bases fitting TRBD1. There are 16 residues in the CDR3. Germline loops: CDR1 PRHDT, CDR2 FYEKMQ (reference sequence). Trimming took 5 bases from V and 6 from J; bases not matched to a gene: 11. In nucleotides, the CDR3 is TGTGCCAGCAGCCCTCGGACAGGGGTGGTGGTAAACACCATATATTTT. Encoded protein: CASSPRTGVVVNTIYF.

The rearrangement uses TRBV20-1 and TRBJ2-1; 8 bases line up with TRBD2. From germline, CDR1 is DFQATT and CDR2 SNEGSKA (reference sequence). V trimming: 3 bases; J trimming: 10 bases; junction bases outside the gene matches: 2. This CDR3 has 11 residues. The CDR3: CSASGGDEQFF. CDR3 nucleotide sequence: TGCAGTGCTAGCGGGGGGGACGAGCAGTTCTTC.

This clone has more than one count but fewer than ten. The chain links TRBV4-2 to TRBJ2-1; 8 bases are shared with TRBD1. This CDR3 is built from 16 residues. V lost 2 bases and J lost 8; bases outside the gene matches: 11. Germline V gives CDR1 LGHNA, CDR2 YNFKEQ. This CDR3 reads CASSQPKGTGGDEQFF. The CDR3 coding sequence is TGTGCCAGCAGCCAACCAAAGGGGACAGGAGGGGATGAGCAGTTCTTC.

V is TRBV5-6 and J is TRBJ2-3; D might be TRBD2 (5 bases). The CDR3 runs 15 residues. Germline V lookup: CDR1 SGHDT, CDR2 YYEEEE. Trimming shortened V by 0 bases and J by 3 bases, and 11 bases separated the two germline ends. CDR3 residues: CASSLDGRETDTQYF. CDR3 DNA sequence: TGTGCCAGCAGCTTGGACGGACGGGAAACAGATACGCAGTATTTT.

This chain uses TRBV12-5 with TRBJ1-1, with 7 bases matching TRBD1. The germline V gene has CDR1 LGHNT and CDR2 FRNRAP. The CDR3 runs to 11 residues. This chain's CDR3 is CAGGENTEAFF. CDR3 coding DNA: TGTGCAGGGGGCGAGAACACTGAAGCTTTCTTT.